These 2 T cell receptor beta chains were sequenced from one sample in a study of blood T cell repertoires in COVID-19 (dated by TCRdb to 2019 to 2021). The library was built by means of the immunoSEQ multiplex PCR assay. TCRdb holds this immuneACCESS table with in-frame rearrangements only. Some clones are missing; in checked studies, unresolved V genes explain under half, and the rest has no known cause. This sample has under 250,000 clones in its table, and roughly 88% of those were observed once. The ten largest clones capture roughly a sixth of the sample. Sequenced sample: peripheral blood. The receptors originated from a middle-aged man with COVID-19, enrolled during active disease.

The CDR3 DNA sequence: TGTGCTAGTGGTTTGACCCGCCGGGATTCTAATGAAAAACTGTTTTTT. Its translation is CASGLTRRDSNEKLFF. This sequence joins TRBV12-5 and TRBJ1-4, with D unclear. V lost 2 bases, J lost 3 bases, and 13 bases lay in between. This CDR3 has 16 residues. Per the germline V gene, CDR1 is LGHNT and CDR2 is FRNRAP.

The V and J genes are TRBV5-1 and TRBJ2-1; D not resolved. The CDR3 has 15 residues. Germline CDR1 SGHRS, CDR2 YFSETQ. The V gene lost 6 bases and the J gene lost 1 base, with 14 bases spanning the gap. The CDR3 nucleotides are TGCGCCAGCAAAACCGAGTTAGCATCCTACAATGAGCAGTTCTTC. As protein: CASKTELASYNEQFF.